This entry lists 7 T cell receptor beta chains sequenced from one sample in a study of T-cell reconstitution after alpha-beta-depleted transplantation in children. Using unique molecular identifiers, the investigators prepared the TCRbeta library. TCRdb redid the calling of the PCR reads with MiXCR, one entry per CDR3 protein. The sample has approximately 500,000 distinct CDR3 sequences, 10% to 13% seen once. The specimen was PBMCs, collected before TCRalphabeta/CD19-depleted stem cell transplant. The receptors here all came from a child under 10 years old with inherited bone marrow failure, due to receive a stem cell transplant.

This clonotype has a handful of counts. CDR3 in DNA: TGTGCCAGCAGCCCCGGGGCCGGGACTTTTTACGAGCAGTACTTC. Translation gives CASSPGAGTFYEQYF. This chain connects TRBV7-6 to TRBJ2-7; D is possibly TRBD2 (6 bases). CDR1 and CDR2 (germline): SGHVS, FNYEAQ. The CDR3 consists of 15 residues. V was shortened by 5 bases and J by 4 bases, with 18 bases between the two germline ends.

This clonotype has at least ten counts. The chain employs TRBV29-1 and TRBJ2-3; a weak D match, TRBD1 (5 bases). This CDR3 region has 15 residues. Trimming took 3 bases from V and 1 from J, leaving 14 bases between them. CDR1 and CDR2 from the germline V gene are SQVTM and ANQGSEA. The CDR3 reads CSVEGWQGGTDTQYF. The CDR3 DNA sequence: TGCAGCGTTGAGGGGTGGCAGGGTGGCACAGATACGCAGTATTTT.

This clonotype was counted ten times or more. The rearrangement uses TRBV29-1 and TRBJ2-3, with D unclear. Germline V gene data show CDR1 as SQVTM and CDR2 as ANQGSEA. The CDR3 extends over 11 amino acids. The V end lost 4 bases, the J end lost 2 bases, and 4 bases lay between the germline ends. CDR3 DNA: TGCAGCGTTGCGGACACAGATACGCAGTATTTT. Amino acids: CSVADTDTQYF.

This clonotype was recorded many times. The rearrangement links TRBV29-1 to TRBJ1-1; D may be TRBD1 (6 bases). CDR3 length: 11 amino acids. The V gene lost 5 bases and the J gene lost 3 bases, with 7 bases spanning the gap. CDR1 is SQVTM and CDR2 is ANQGSEA in the germline V gene. CDR3 amino acids: CSVQGYTEAFF. CDR3 sequence (DNA): TGCAGCGTTCAGGGGTACACTGAAGCTTTCTTT.

The chain is built from TRBV19 and TRBJ1-2; 8 bases match TRBD1. V lost 8 bases and J lost 0; bases outside the gene matches: 8. The V gene's germline CDR1 is LNHDA and CDR2 SQIVND (reference sequence). This CDR3 has 15 residues. The CDR3 region is CASADRAFANYGYTF. The CDR3, as DNA: TGTGCCAGTGCGGACAGGGCATTCGCTAACTATGGCTACACCTTC.

This clonotype was seen ten or more times. The chain employs TRBV15 and TRBJ2-7, with TRBD1 as a possible D gene (5 bases). V was trimmed by 0 bases and J by 3 bases, leaving 12 bases between them. Germline loops: CDR1 LNHNV, CDR2 YYDKDF (reference sequence). This CDR3 has 15 residues. CDR3 protein: CATSRDPPGNYEQYF. The CDR3 DNA sequence: TGTGCCACCAGCAGAGATCCGCCAGGGAACTACGAGCAGTACTTC.

The V call is TRBV12-5, the J call TRBJ1-1; tentatively, D is TRBD1 (6 bases). V was trimmed by 0 bases and J by 1 base, leaving 9 bases between them. Germline V CDR1 and CDR2: LGHNT, FRNRAP. This CDR3 region has 15 residues. The CDR3 sequence is CASGLVQGQNTEAFF. The CDR3 nucleotides read TGTGCTAGTGGTTTGGTACAGGGCCAGAACACTGAAGCTTTCTTT. Looking up the rest from reference TRBV12-5 and TRBJ1-1 gives the full variable domain: DARVTQTPRHKVTEMGQEVTMRCQPILGHNTVFWYRQTMMQGLELLAYFRNRAPLDDSGMPKDRFSAEMPDATLATLKIQPSEPRDSAVYFCASGLVQGQNTEAFFGQGTRLTVV.